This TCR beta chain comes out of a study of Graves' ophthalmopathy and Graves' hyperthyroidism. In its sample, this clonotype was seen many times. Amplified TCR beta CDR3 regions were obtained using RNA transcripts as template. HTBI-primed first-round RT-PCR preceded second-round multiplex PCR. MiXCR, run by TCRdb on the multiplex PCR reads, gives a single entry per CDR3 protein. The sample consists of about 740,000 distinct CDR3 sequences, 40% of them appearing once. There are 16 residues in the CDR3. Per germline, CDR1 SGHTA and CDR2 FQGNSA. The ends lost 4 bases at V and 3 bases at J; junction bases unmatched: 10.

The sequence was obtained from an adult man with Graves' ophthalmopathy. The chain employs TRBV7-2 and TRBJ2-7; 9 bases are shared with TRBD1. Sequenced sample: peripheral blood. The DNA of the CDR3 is TGTGCCAGCAGCTGGGACAGGGACAGGGTGATCTACGAGCAGTACTTC. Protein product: CASSWDRDRVIYEQYF.